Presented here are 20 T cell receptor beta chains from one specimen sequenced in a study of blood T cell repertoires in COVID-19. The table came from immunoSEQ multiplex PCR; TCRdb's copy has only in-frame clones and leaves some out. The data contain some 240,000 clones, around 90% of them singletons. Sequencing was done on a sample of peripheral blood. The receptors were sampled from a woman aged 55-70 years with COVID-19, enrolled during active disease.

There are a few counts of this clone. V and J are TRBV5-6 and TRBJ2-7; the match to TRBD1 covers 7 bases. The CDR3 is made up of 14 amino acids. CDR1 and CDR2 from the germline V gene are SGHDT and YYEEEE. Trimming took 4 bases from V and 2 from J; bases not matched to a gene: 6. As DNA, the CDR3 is TGTGCCAGCAGCCACTACAGGGGCACCTACGAGCAGTACTTC. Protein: CASSHYRGTYEQYF.

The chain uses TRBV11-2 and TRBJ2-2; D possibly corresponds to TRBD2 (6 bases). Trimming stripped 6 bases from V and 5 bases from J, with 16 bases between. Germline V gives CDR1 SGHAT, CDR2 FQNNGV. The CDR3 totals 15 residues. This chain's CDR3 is CASSSVGGRTGELFF. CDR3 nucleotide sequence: TGTGCCAGCAGTTCAGTAGGAGGGAGGACCGGGGAGCTGTTTTTT.

CDR3 coding DNA: TGTGCCAGCAGAGCTAGCGGGGCCAACACCGGGGAGCTGTTTTTT. Residues: CASRASGANTGELFF. The rearrangement joins TRBV6-5 to TRBJ2-2; 9 positions match TRBD2. The CDR3 has 15 amino acids. V shed 6 bases and J 2 bases; nucleotides not matched to a gene: 4. Germline values: CDR1 MNHEY, CDR2 SVGAGI.

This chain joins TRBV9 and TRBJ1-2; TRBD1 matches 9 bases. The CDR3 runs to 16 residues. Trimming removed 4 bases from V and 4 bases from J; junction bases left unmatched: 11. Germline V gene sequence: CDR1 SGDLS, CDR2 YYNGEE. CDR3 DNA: TGTGCCAGCAGCCCTACGCCGGGACAGGGAGTCTATGGCTACACCTTC. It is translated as CASSPTPGQGVYGYTF.

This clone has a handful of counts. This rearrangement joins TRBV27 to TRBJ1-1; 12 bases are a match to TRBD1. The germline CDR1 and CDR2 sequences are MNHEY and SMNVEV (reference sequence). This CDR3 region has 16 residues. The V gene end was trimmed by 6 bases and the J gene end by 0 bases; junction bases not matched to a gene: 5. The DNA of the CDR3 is TGTGCCAGCAGCCCTGGGACAGGGGGCCTGAACACTGAAGCTTTCTTT. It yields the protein CASSPGTGGLNTEAFF.

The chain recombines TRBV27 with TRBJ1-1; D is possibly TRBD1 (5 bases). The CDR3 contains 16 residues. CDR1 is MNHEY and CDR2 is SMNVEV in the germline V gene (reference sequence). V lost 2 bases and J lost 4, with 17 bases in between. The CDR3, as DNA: TGTGCCAGCAGTTTAAGGAGGGGTGGGGGGGGCACTGAAGCTTTCTTT. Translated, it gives CASSLRRGGGGTEAFF.

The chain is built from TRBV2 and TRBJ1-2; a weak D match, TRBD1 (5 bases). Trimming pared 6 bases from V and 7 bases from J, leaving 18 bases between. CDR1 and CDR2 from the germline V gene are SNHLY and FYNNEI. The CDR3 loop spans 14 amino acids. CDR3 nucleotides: TGTGCCAGCAGGGGGGGAGCACCGCGGGGTGGCTACACCTTC. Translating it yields CASRGGAPRGGYTF.

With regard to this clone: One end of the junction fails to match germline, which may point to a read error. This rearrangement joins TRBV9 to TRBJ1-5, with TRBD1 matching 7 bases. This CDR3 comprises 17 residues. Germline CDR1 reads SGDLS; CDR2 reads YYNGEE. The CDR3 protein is CVSSVEAQGGGNQPQHF. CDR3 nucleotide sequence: TGTGTCAGCAGCGTAGAGGCTCAGGGGGGTGGCAATCAGCCCCAGCATTTT.

The CDR3 protein is CASSQQKLAGITGELFF. The CDR3 DNA reads as TGCGCCAGCAGCCAACAGAAACTAGCGGGTATCACCGGGGAGCTGTTTTTT. J is TRBJ2-2 and V is TRBV4-3; 9 bases align to TRBD2. This CDR3 contains 17 residues. Germline V gene lookup returns CDR1 LGHNA and CDR2 YSLEER. V gave up 2 bases and J gave up 4 bases; unmatched junction bases: 8.

CDR3 protein: CASSHDSSNYGYTF. CDR3 DNA sequence: TGCGCCAGCAGCCATGACAGCTCTAACTATGGCTACACCTTC. The chain combines TRBV4-3 with TRBJ1-2, with D possibly matching TRBD1 (5 bases). CDR1 and CDR2 from the germline V gene are LGHNA and YSLEER. Trimming removed 3 bases from V and 0 bases from J, with 8 bases in between. This CDR3 contains 14 residues.

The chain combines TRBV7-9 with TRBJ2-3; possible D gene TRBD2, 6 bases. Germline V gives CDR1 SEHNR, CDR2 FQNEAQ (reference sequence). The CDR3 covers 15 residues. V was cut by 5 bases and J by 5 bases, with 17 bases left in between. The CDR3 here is CASSVRGNTLDTQYF. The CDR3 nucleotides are TGTGCCAGCAGCGTACGGGGGAACACTCTAGATACGCAGTATTTT.

CDR3 in amino acids: CASSLAPGTSGGALETQYF. The DNA for the CDR3 is TGTGCCAGCAGCTTAGCGCCCGGGACTAGCGGGGGGGCCCTGGAGACCCAGTACTTC. The chain joins TRBV7-2 to TRBJ2-5; TRBD2 agrees at 16 bases. In germline, CDR1 is SGHTA, CDR2 FQGNSA. This CDR3 is 19 amino acids long. V lost 0 bases and J lost 5; bases outside the gene matches: 9.

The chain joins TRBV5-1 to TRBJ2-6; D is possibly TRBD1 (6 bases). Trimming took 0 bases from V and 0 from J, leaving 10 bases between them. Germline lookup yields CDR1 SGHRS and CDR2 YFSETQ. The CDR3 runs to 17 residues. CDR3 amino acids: CASSLGTVLSGANVLTF. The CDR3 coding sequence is TGCGCCAGCAGCTTGGGGACAGTACTCTCTGGGGCCAACGTCCTGACTTTC.

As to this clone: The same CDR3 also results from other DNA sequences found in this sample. CDR3 sequence: CASSLGRGGAGDTQYF. Here the CDR3 DNA reads TGCGCCAGCAGCTTGGGTCGCGGGGGGGCCGGGGATACGCAGTATTTT. The genes are TRBV5-1 and TRBJ2-3, with TRBD2 matching over 9 bases. V shed 0 bases, J shed 6 bases, and the junction held 8 bases outside the gene matches. There are 16 residues in the CDR3. In germline, CDR1 is SGHRS, CDR2 YFSETQ.

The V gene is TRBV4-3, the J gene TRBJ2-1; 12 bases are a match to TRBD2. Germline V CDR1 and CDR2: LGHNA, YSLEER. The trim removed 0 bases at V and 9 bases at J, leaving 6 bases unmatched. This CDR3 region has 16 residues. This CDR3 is CASSQELAGGPVEQFF. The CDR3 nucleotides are TGCGCCAGCAGCCAAGAGCTAGCGGGGGGGCCCGTTGAGCAGTTCTTC.

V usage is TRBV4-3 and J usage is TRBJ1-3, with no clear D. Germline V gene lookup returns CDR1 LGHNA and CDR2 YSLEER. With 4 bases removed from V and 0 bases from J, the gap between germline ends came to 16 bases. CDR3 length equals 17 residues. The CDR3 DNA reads TGCGCCAGCAGCCTCCTAAGCCCCCCTGACTCTGGAAACACCATATATTTT. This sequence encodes CASSLLSPPDSGNTIYF.

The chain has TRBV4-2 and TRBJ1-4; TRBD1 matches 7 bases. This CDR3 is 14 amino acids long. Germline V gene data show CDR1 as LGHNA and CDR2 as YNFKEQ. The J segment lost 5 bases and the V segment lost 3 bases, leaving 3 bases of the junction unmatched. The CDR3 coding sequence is TGTGCCAGCAGCCAGACAGGGAAGAATGAAAAACTGTTTTTT. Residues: CASSQTGKNEKLFF.

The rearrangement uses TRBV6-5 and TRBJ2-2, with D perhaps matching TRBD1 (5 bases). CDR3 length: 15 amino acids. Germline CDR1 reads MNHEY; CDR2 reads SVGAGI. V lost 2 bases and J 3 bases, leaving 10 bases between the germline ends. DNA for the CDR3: TGTGCCAGCAGTTACGGACAAACTTACACCGGGGAGCTGTTTTTT. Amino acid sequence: CASSYGQTYTGELFF.

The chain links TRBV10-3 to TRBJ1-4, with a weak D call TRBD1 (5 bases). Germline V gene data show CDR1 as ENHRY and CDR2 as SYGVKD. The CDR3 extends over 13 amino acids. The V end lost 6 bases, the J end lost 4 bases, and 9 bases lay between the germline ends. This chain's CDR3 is CAIRGQDNEKLFF. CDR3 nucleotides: TGTGCCATCAGGGGGCAGGATAATGAAAAACTGTTTTTT.

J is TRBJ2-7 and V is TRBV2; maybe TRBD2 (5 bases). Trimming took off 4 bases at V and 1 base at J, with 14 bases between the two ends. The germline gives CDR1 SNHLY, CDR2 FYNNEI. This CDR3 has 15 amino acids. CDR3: CASSGLSPGSYEQYF. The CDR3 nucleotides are TGTGCCAGCAGTGGGCTGTCCCCGGGGTCCTACGAGCAGTACTTC. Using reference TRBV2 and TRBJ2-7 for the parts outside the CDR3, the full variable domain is EPEVTQTPSHQVTQMGQEVILRCVPISNHLYFYWYRQILGQKVEFLVSFYNNEISEKSEIFDDQFSVERPDGSNFTLKIRSTKLEDSAMYFCASSGLSPGSYEQYFGPGTRLTVT.